The 29 T cell receptor beta chains reported below all come from one sample, sequenced in a study of CD8 T cells in ankylosing spondylitis. TCRdb called the 5' RACE reads again in MiXCR, with one record for every CDR3 protein. The sample contains 350,000 to 400,000 distinct CDR3 sequences, 20% to 25% of which appear only once. The sequencing input was blood, either unsorted or a sorted T cell fraction (not recorded which). These receptors were collected from a male donor with ankylosing spondylitis or in good health (not recorded which).

The chain employs TRBV12-3 or TRBV12-4 and TRBJ1-2; no reliable D call. The CDR3 is 13 residues long. V was clipped by 5 bases and J by 0 bases, with 7 bases between them. This CDR3 reads CASSVTANYGYTF. Here the CDR3 DNA reads TGTGCCAGCAGTGTCACAGCTAACTATGGCTACACCTTC.

The chain joins TRBV6-5 to TRBJ1-2, with 8 bases matching TRBD1. The CDR3 contains 15 residues. V lost 2 bases, J lost 8 bases, and 10 bases stayed unmatched. Per germline, CDR1 MNHEY and CDR2 SVGAGI. CDR3 DNA sequence: TGTGCCAGCAGTTACCTCGGACAGGGCGGCAAAGGCTACACCTTC. Its translation is CASSYLGQGGKGYTF.

The chain couples TRBV6-4 to TRBJ2-6; D remains ambiguous. Germline lookup yields CDR1 MRHNA and CDR2 SNTAGT. The CDR3 loop spans 16 amino acids. Trimming removed 5 bases from V and 0 bases from J, with 11 bases in between. The CDR3 region has the DNA TGTGCCAGCAGTATGGACGGATCCTCTGGGGCCAACGTCCTGACTTTC. Protein: CASSMDGSSGANVLTF.

The chain uses TRBV29-1 and TRBJ2-2; TRBD1 might be the D (6 bases). The V end was cut by 7 bases, the J end by 5 bases, with 11 bases between. The germline V gene has CDR1 SQVTM and CDR2 ANQGSEA. This CDR3 region has 12 residues. The CDR3 region is CSALGQTGELFF. The CDR3, as DNA: TGCAGCGCTCTCGGACAGACCGGGGAGCTGTTTTTT.

This chain connects TRBV29-1 to TRBJ1-1; tentative D call: TRBD1 (5 bases). This CDR3 spans 12 amino acids. Germline V gene lookup returns CDR1 SQVTM and CDR2 ANQGSEA. V was trimmed by 7 bases and J by 4 bases, leaving 13 bases between them. The CDR3 nucleotides read TGCAGCGCCCGGGACTCGAGCACTGAAGCTTTCTTT. This encodes CSARDSSTEAFF.

This clonotype showed up just a few times. V usage is TRBV9 and J usage is TRBJ2-7; D unclear. Germline assignment: CDR1 SGDLS and CDR2 YYNGEE. CDR3 length equals 13 residues. Trimming shortened V by 3 bases and J by 3 bases, and 10 bases separated the two germline ends. CDR3 region: CASSATADYEQYF. The CDR3 bases are TGTGCCAGCAGCGCGACGGCTGACTACGAGCAGTACTTC.

J is TRBJ2-3 and V is TRBV11-1; D may match TRBD1 or TRBD2 (5 bases each). Germline V gene sequence: CDR1 SGHAT, CDR2 FQDESV (reference sequence). The CDR3 has 14 amino acids. V shed 3 bases and J shed 6 bases, with 13 bases lying between them. CDR3 coding DNA: TGTGCCAGCAGCTTGGGACGGACTCAGGATACGCAGTATTTT. It translates to CASSLGRTQDTQYF.

Only a few counts were recorded for this clonotype. V usage is TRBV4-1 and J usage is TRBJ1-2; D ambiguous. Germline V gives CDR1 MGHRA, CDR2 YSYEKL. The CDR3 has 14 residues. V lost 1 base and J 8 bases, leaving 14 bases between the germline ends. CDR3 sequence reads: CASSQVDRPLGYTF. The CDR3 bases are TGCGCCAGCAGCCAAGTGGACCGACCTTTGGGCTACACCTTC.

V gene TRBV4-1 combines with J gene TRBJ2-2; D might be TRBD1 (5 bases). V was pared by 0 bases and J by 0 bases, with 8 bases between. Germline assignment: CDR1 MGHRA and CDR2 YSYEKL. This CDR3 comprises 16 residues. This CDR3 is CASSQDGATNTGELFF. DNA of the CDR3: TGCGCCAGCAGCCAAGATGGGGCAACGAACACCGGGGAGCTGTTTTTT.

The rearrangement links TRBV29-1 to TRBJ2-7, with D perhaps TRBD2 (7 bases). From germline, CDR1 is SQVTM and CDR2 ANQGSEA. V was shortened by 0 bases and J by 4 bases, with 22 bases between the two germline ends. This CDR3 has 17 residues. The CDR3 reads CSVEDGGDAGAAYEQYF. The CDR3 DNA is TGCAGCGTTGAAGATGGAGGGGATGCGGGGGCCGCATACGAGCAGTACTTC.

The V gene is TRBV12-3 or TRBV12-4, the J gene TRBJ1-5; D is unclear. This CDR3 spans 16 amino acids. V lost 2 bases and J 6 bases, leaving 17 bases between the germline ends. This CDR3 reads CASSLSSYGDRQPQHF. DNA for the CDR3: TGTGCCAGCAGTTTATCAAGTTACGGGGATCGTCAGCCCCAGCATTTT.

The J gene is TRBJ1-5, the V gene TRBV12-3 or TRBV12-4; no firm D call. The CDR3 has 13 residues. With 4 bases removed from V and 3 bases from J, the gap between germline ends came to 7 bases. The CDR3 sequence is CASSSQVNQPQHF. The CDR3 nucleotides are TGTGCCAGCAGTTCGCAGGTCAATCAGCCCCAGCATTTT.

Only a few counts were recorded for this clonotype. Here the CDR3 DNA reads TGTGCCATCAGTGAGTCCCTAAGCGACTCCTACGAGCAGTACTTC. Amino acid sequence: CAISESLSDSYEQYF. The chain couples TRBV10-3 to TRBJ2-7; D call uncertain. Trimming took off 0 bases at V and 0 bases at J, with 9 bases between the two ends. CDR1 and CDR2 (germline): ENHRY, SYGVKD. The CDR3 is 15 residues long.

The chain carries TRBV5-6 and TRBJ2-3; no clear D gene. CDR1 and CDR2 from the germline V gene are SGHDT and YYEEEE. V was shortened by 4 bases and J by 1 base, with 10 bases between the two germline ends. The CDR3 loop spans 14 amino acids. CDR3 sequence: CASSEDQRTDTQYF. The CDR3 nucleotides read TGTGCCAGCAGCGAGGACCAGCGCACAGATACGCAGTATTTT.

The rearrangement uses TRBV30 and TRBJ2-7; D unclear. This CDR3 has 13 residues. V lost 6 bases, J lost 2 bases, and 14 bases lay in between. In germline, CDR1 is GTSNPN, CDR2 SVGIG (reference sequence). CDR3 in amino acids: CACSFGITYEQYF. DNA for the CDR3: TGTGCCTGTTCCTTTGGGATTACCTACGAGCAGTACTTC.

This sequence joins TRBV9 and TRBJ2-3; 11 nucleotides agree with TRBD2. This CDR3 contains 16 residues. V shed 0 bases, J shed 2 bases, and the junction held 2 bases outside the gene matches. Germline CDR1 SGDLS, CDR2 YYNGEE. The CDR3 nucleotides read TGTGCCAGCAGCGTAGAACTAGCGGGGGACACAGATACGCAGTATTTT. Translation: CASSVELAGDTDTQYF.

This clonotype was detected many times. The rearrangement links TRBV12-3 or TRBV12-4 to TRBJ2-1; D gene unclear. Trimming cost V 3 bases and J 7 bases, with 10 bases left between them. The CDR3 has 13 residues. For the CDR3, the DNA is TGTGCCAGCAGTTTCGCGGATTCGAATGAGCAGTTCTTC. This sequence encodes CASSFADSNEQFF.

The CDR3 region has the DNA TGTGCCAGCAGTTTAGGGCAGGGGGTTCTTCAGTACTTC. It codes for CASSLGQGVLQYF. The J gene is TRBJ2-4, the V gene TRBV12-3 or TRBV12-4, with TRBD1 matching over 7 bases. Germline trimming cut 1 base from V and 11 bases from J; bases unmatched to any gene: 5. The CDR3 has 13 residues.

This clonotype has ten or more counts. The chain links TRBV18 to TRBJ2-5, with 7 bases aligning to TRBD1. The CDR3 has 14 residues. The germline V gene has CDR1 KGHSH and CDR2 LQKENI. The J segment lost 2 bases and the V segment lost 8 bases, leaving 8 bases of the junction unmatched. For the CDR3, the DNA is TGTGCCAGCCGGGTGACAGGGAATCAAGAGACCCAGTACTTC. It yields the protein CASRVTGNQETQYF.

This clonotype was picked up a small number of times. The CDR3 DNA is TGCAGCGTTGGGACGCCCGTCGAAACCGCCCAAGAGACCCAGTACTTC. Translation gives CSVGTPVETAQETQYF. The rearrangement links TRBV29-1 to TRBJ2-5; no reliable D call. CDR3 length: 16 amino acids. With 4 bases removed from V and 1 base from J, the gap between germline ends came to 19 bases. Germline V gene data show CDR1 as SQVTM and CDR2 as ANQGSEA.

The chain is built from TRBV14 and TRBJ2-3; the match to TRBD1 covers 11 bases. Per the germline V gene, CDR1 is SGHDN and CDR2 is FVKESK. The trim removed 3 bases at V and 2 bases at J, leaving 7 bases unmatched. The CDR3 runs to 17 residues. This chain's CDR3 is CASSHWTGGPFTDTQYF. CDR3 DNA sequence: TGTGCCAGCAGCCACTGGACAGGGGGCCCCTTCACAGATACGCAGTATTTT.

This CDR3 reads CASSHPSGGPTDTQYF. The CDR3 DNA sequence: TGTGCCAGCAGCCACCCCAGCGGGGGCCCCACAGATACGCAGTATTTT. The rearrangement links TRBV12-3 or TRBV12-4 to TRBJ2-3; TRBD2 agrees at 8 bases. The CDR3 is made up of 16 amino acids. V was pared by 6 bases and J by 2 bases, with 10 bases of the junction left unmatched.

This clonotype was seen more than once but under ten times. The V gene is TRBV2, the J gene TRBJ2-1; D assignment may be TRBD1 or TRBD2 (5 bases each). The CDR3 length is 15 residues. Germline CDR1 reads SNHLY; CDR2 reads FYNNEI. Trimming stripped 7 bases from V and 1 base from J, with 14 bases between. CDR3 nucleotide sequence: TGTGCCAGCACCTCCCCGGGACGGTCCTACAATGAGCAGTTCTTC. Translated: CASTSPGRSYNEQFF. Full variable domain (rest looked up from reference TRBV2 and TRBJ2-1): EPEVTQTPSHQVTQMGQEVILRCVPISNHLYFYWYRQILGQKVEFLVSFYNNEISEKSEIFDDQFSVERPDGSNFTLKIRSTKLEDSAMYFCASTSPGRSYNEQFFGPGTRLTVL.

This clonotype appeared a few times. V usage is TRBV7-9 and J usage is TRBJ1-3; no reliable D call. Deletions cut 5 bases from V and 3 bases from J, with 8 bases between. The germline V gene has CDR1 SEHNR and CDR2 FQNEAQ (reference sequence). CDR3 size: 13 residues. CDR3 DNA sequence: TGTGCCAGCAGCGCCCTAATTGGAAACACCATATATTTT. Amino acids: CASSALIGNTIYF. Complete variable domain (other parts from reference TRBV7-9 and TRBJ1-3): DTGVSQNPRHKITKRGQNVTFRCDPISEHNRLYWYRQTLGQGPEFLTYFQNEAQLEKSRLLSDRFSAERPKGSFSTLEIQRTEQGDSAMYLCASSALIGNTIYFGEGSWLTVV.

This clonotype has only a few counts. The J gene is TRBJ2-6, the V gene TRBV29-1, with TRBD1 as a possible D gene (5 bases). V lost 7 bases and J lost 0, with 19 bases in between. Germline CDR1 and CDR2: SQVTM and ANQGSEA. The CDR3 contains 17 residues. CDR3 sequence reads: CSAAGADASSGANVLTF. In DNA, the CDR3 is TGCAGCGCTGCTGGGGCAGATGCCAGCTCTGGGGCCAACGTCCTGACTTTC.

This clonotype appeared a few times. The genes are TRBV5-6 and TRBJ2-2; D call uncertain. The ends were cut back, 1 base at V and 7 bases at J, with 5 bases in the middle. The CDR3 runs 12 residues. Germline V gene sequence: CDR1 SGHDT, CDR2 YYEEEE. CDR3 protein: CASSLLVGELFF. CDR3 nucleotide sequence: TGTGCCAGCAGCTTGTTGGTCGGGGAGCTGTTTTTT.

This clonotype has a handful of counts. This sequence joins TRBV12-3 or TRBV12-4 and TRBJ1-1; D unclear. This CDR3 has 14 amino acids. V was pared by 1 base and J by 2 bases, with 8 bases between. In DNA form, the CDR3 reads TGTGCCAGCAGTTTAGTGCTGTACAACACTGAAGCTTTCTTT. Residues: CASSLVLYNTEAFF.

This chain uses TRBV28 with TRBJ2-3, with D maybe TRBD2 (5 bases). The CDR3 length is 16 residues. Germline CDR1 reads MDHEN; CDR2 reads SYDVKM. V was trimmed by 5 bases and J by 1 base, leaving 16 bases between them. CDR3 residues: CASSPSRVSGTDTQYF. Written as DNA, the CDR3 is TGTGCCAGCAGTCCCTCTAGGGTTAGCGGCACAGATACGCAGTATTTT.

This clonotype occurred a few times. This chain connects TRBV5-6 to TRBJ2-4; 7 nucleotides line up with TRBD1. The ends lost 4 bases at V and 0 bases at J; junction bases unmatched: 10. This CDR3 spans 17 amino acids. Germline-derived CDR1 and CDR2 are SGHDT and YYEEEE. The CDR3: CASSPREGQLAKNIQYF. DNA of the CDR3: TGTGCCAGCAGCCCCCGTGAGGGACAGCTAGCCAAAAACATTCAGTACTTC.